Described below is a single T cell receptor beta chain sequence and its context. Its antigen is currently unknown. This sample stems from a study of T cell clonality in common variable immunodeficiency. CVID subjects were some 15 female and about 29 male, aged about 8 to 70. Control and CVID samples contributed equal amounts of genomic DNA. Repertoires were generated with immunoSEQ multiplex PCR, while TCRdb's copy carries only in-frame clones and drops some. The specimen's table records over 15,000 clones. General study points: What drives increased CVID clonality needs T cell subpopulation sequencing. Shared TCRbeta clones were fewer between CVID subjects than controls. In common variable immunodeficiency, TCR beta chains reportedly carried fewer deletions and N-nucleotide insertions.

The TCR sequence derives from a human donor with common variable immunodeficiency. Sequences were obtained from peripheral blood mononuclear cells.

CDR3 DNA, as far as it was read: TGTGCCAGCAGCTTAGAGGGTTATACG. Its protein product is CASSLEGYT. The full CDR3 protein reads CASSLEGYTQYF. The genes are TRBV7-6 and TRBJ2-3; D uncertain. The read stops 3 residues short of the end of the CDR3; the missing end is completed from the germline J gene. Trimming removed 1 base from V and 7 bases from J, with 6 bases in between. Germline V gene lookup returns CDR1 SGHVS and CDR2 FNYEAQ. The CDR3 contains 12 residues.